This TCR beta chain was retrieved from a study of blood T cell repertoires in COVID-19 (dated by TCRdb to 2020 to 2022). Context from the whole study: Samples from collaborators originated in the United States, Italy and Spain and spanned both the acute and convalescent phases of COVID-19. The material from the prospective study consisted of cDNA or gDNA derived from T cells, B-cell-depleted T cells, or PBMCs. Subjects who had been exposed to COVID-19, were actively infected with it, or had recovered from it provided the deeply sampled blood TCRbeta repertoires that made up the dataset. A freely available public database, intended as a resource for researchers studying the immune response to SARS-CoV-2, is where the repertoires were released. Samples were obtained from the ongoing ImmuneRACE study (first 160 participants) and from some 1,200 subjects provided by 6 global collaborators. A de-identified subject ID, COVID-19 status, age in years and sex were almost always included in the sample metadata. Where available, HLA class I and class II types were taken from metadata supplied by the sample provider and were not determined by assay-based typing. Study-wide findings and limitations: The quantity of clinical and demographic metadata differed by source and by participant and was supplied without curation.

V lost 5 bases and J lost 4 bases; the stretch between them is 8 bases long. From the cysteine up to the phenylalanine, the CDR3 has a length of 12 residues. CDR3 DNA only is kept here, 36 bases in frame from base 1. The germline V gene (reference sequence) gives CDR1 as LNHDA and CDR2 as SQIVND. TCRbeta CDR3 regions were amplified from genomic DNA using the immunoSEQ Assay, a bias-controlled multiplex PCR. Turning to the authors' computational methods: The number of nucleated cells in each sample was estimated from the amplification of reference gene primers within the assay. To quantify the absolute abundance of each unique TCRbeta CDR3 rearrangement, sequence reads were collapsed and filtered. For each sample, productive Simpson clonality was calculated as the square root of Simpson's diversity index across productive rearrangements. TCRdb retrieved this table from immuneACCESS and kept in-frame rearrangements only. Not all clones are present; in checked studies, unresolved V genes account for under half, and no reason is known for the remainder. That table is the source of V, J and clone size, and D and trimming were worked out from the DNA. This sample holds around 150,000 clones; about 90% were observed only once. About 4% of the sample belongs to the ten largest clones.

The collaborating institutions used their own protocols to collect whole blood in K2EDTA tubes. For TCRbeta analysis, collaborator samples were shipped as frozen whole blood, as isolated PBMCs, or as DNA extracted from either sample type. In regard to this clone: No cognate antigen has been identified for it. Within one base of it there is no much larger clone, and no base qualities were kept.

The TCR was taken from a woman aged 60-75 years with active or convalescent COVID-19. Here the chain combines TRBV19 and TRBJ1-2; the D region possibly corresponds to TRBD1 (6 bases align). The sample taken for sequencing was peripheral blood. Here the CDR3 is given as CASSDRIYGYTF. At the DNA level, the sequence is TGTGCCAGTAGTGACAGGATCTATGGCTACACCTTC.